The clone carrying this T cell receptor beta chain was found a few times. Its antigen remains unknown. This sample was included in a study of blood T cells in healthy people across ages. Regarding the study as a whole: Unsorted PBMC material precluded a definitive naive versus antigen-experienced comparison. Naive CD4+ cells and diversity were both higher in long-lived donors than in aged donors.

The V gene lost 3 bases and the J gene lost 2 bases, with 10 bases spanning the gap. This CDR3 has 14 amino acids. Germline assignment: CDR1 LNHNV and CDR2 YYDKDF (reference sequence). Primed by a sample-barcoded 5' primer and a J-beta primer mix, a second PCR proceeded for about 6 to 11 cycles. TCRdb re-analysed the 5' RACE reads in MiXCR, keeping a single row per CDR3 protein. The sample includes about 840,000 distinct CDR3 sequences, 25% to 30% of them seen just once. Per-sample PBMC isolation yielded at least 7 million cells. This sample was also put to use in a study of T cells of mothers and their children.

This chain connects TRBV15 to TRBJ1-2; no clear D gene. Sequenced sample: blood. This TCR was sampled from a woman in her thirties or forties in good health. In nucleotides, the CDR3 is TGTGCCACCAGCAGGCCCCCGGGGAACTATGGCTACACCTTC. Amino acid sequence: CATSRPPGNYGYTF.